This T cell receptor beta chain emerged from a study of cytomegalovirus exposure and HLA in healthy donors. This cohort consisted of healthy bone marrow donors. About this clone: A read error may account for a junction end that differs from germline.

PCR employed 60 Vbeta and 13 Jbeta primers. Profiling relied on immunoSEQ multiplex PCR, and the TCRdb table lists in-frame clones only, not all of them. This table holds 100,000 to 150,000 clones, around 78% found once. The sequencing sample was made of PBMCs. The TCR originated in a man aged 40-50 years in good health and CMV-seronegative.

The CDR3 nucleotides read TGTGCCAGCAGTTTAAGTGCTAGCGCAAACACCGGGAAGCTGTTTTTT. This gives the protein CASSLSASANTGKLFF. V gene TRBV27 combines with J gene TRBJ2-2, with a tentative D call TRBD2 (6 bases). CDR1 and CDR2 (germline): MNHEY, SMNVEV (reference sequence). This CDR3 region has 16 residues.